The clone carrying this TCR beta chain has at least ten counts. The target antigen is unknown. The junction differs from germline at one of its ends, possibly a read error. This sample is part of a study of regulatory T cells in long-lasting Graves disease. The study, taken as a whole, reports: Accuracy may have suffered from the small sample size. Persistent disease exhibited a predilection for TRBV28, TRBJ1-2 and TRBJ2-5.

According to the study, TCR beta libraries were built with iRepertoire HTBI primers and CDR3-region Arm-PCR. Each CDR3 protein is one row after TCRdb ran MiXCR on the multiplex PCR reads. The sample yields hundreds of thousands of distinct CDR3 sequences, about 15% seen once. Time point given: newly diagnosed GD, antithyroid drugs for less than 3 months. Researchers made the TCR library from RNA that was extracted from PBMCs. Germline CDR1 reads SGHRS; CDR2 reads YFSETQ. This CDR3 region has 14 residues. Separately, the same data were catalogued under a study of T cells in Graves' hyperthyroidism and ophthalmopathy. That source reports: Most thyroid clonotypes expanded above 0.001 were also detected in blood.

Sequencing used peripheral blood mononuclear cells (PBMCs), obtained at new diagnosis, from a patient treated with antithyroid drugs. This chain connects TRBV5-1 to TRBJ1-2; D unclear. This clonotype was sampled from a woman in her twenties or thirties with Graves disease. DNA for the CDR3: TGTGCCAGCAGCTCCGCACCCGCTAACTATGGCTACACCTTC. Translating it yields CASSSAPANYGYTF.